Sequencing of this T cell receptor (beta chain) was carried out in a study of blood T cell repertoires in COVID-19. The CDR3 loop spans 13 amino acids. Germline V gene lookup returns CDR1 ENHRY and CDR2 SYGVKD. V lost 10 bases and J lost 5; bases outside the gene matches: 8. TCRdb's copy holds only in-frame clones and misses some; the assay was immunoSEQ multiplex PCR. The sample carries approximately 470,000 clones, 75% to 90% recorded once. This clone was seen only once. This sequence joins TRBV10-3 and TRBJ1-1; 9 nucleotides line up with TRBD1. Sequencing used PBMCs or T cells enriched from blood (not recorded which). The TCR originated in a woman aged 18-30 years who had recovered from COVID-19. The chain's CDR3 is CATTGGLGTEAFF. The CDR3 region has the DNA TGTGCCACCACAGGGGGCCTGGGGACTGAAGCTTTCTTT.